One T cell receptor (beta chain) is described in this entry. Its antigen is as yet unknown. The PCR ran on 60 Vbeta and 13 Jbeta primers. This table comes from immunoSEQ multiplex PCR, and its TCRdb copy is limited to in-frame clones, with some not included. Altogether approximately 160,000 clones are present, around 77% being singletons, with the ten largest covering roughly 1.7%. This specimen belongs to a study of cytomegalovirus exposure and HLA in healthy donors. Findings and limits, study-wide: In a later analysis, an Asian-associated ancestry cluster reportedly showed fewer N-insertions than the approximately 700-donor mean. The listing of approximately 160 TCR beta chains classed them as cytomegalovirus-associated. HLA alleles were associated with 15,000 to 20,000 TCR beta sequences in a later analysis at 0.05 false discovery rate. In a later analysis, HLA-C alleles had the fewest associated TCRs, DRB1 alleles the most.

The sample taken for sequencing was PBMCs. The sequence came from a woman in her 30s in good health and CMV-seronegative.

CDR3 bases: TGTGCCTGGAGTCCAGGGGGCGTGTATGGCTACACCTTC. It encodes CAWSPGGVYGYTF. The chain is built from TRBV30 and TRBJ1-2, with 8 bases aligning to TRBD1. J lost 5 bases, V lost 2 bases, and 4 bases had no gene match. CDR3 length: 13 amino acids. CDR1 and CDR2 from the germline V gene are GTSNPN and SVGIG (reference sequence).